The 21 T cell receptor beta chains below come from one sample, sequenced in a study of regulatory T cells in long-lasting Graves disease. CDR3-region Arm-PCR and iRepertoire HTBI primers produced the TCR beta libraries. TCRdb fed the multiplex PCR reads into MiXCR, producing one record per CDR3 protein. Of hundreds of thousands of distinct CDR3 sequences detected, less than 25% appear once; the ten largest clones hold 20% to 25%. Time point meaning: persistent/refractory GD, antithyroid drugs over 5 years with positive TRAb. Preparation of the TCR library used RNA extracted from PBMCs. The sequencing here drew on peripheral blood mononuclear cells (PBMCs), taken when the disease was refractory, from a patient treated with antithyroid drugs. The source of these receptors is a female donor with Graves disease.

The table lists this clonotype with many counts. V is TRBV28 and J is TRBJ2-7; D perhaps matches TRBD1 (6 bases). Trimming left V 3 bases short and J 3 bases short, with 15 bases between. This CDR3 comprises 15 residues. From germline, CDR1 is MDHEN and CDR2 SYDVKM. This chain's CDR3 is CASSFSAGAGYEQYF. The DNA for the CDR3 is TGTGCCAGCAGTTTCTCTGCAGGGGCTGGCTACGAGCAGTACTTC.

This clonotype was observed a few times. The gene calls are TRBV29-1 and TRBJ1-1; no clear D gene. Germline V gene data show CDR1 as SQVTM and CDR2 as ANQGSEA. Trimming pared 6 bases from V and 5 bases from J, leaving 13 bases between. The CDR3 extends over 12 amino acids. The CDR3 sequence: CSVEGPTTEAFF. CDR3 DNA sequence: TGCAGCGTCGAGGGCCCTACAACTGAAGCTTTCTTT. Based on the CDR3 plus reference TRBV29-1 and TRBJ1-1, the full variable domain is SAVISQKPSRDICQRGTSLTIQCQVDSQVTMMFWYRQQPGQSLTLIATANQGSEATYESGFVIDKFPISRPNLTFSTLTVSNMSPEDSSIYLCSVEGPTTEAFFGQGTRLTVV.

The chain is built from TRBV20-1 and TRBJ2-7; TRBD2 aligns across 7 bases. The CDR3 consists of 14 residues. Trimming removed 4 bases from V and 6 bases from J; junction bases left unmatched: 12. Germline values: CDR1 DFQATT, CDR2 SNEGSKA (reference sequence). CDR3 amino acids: CSATPLGGSGEQYF. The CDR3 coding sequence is TGCAGTGCTACCCCACTCGGGGGGTCCGGCGAGCAGTACTTC.

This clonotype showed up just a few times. CDR3 sequence: CASSSLQGANSPLHF. The DNA of the CDR3 is TGTGCCAGCAGCTCATTACAGGGGGCAAATTCACCCCTCCACTTT. V gene TRBV11-2 combines with J gene TRBJ1-6, with 9 positions matching TRBD1. The CDR3 has 15 residues. Germline V gene sequence: CDR1 SGHAT, CDR2 FQNNGV. V was clipped by 4 bases and J by 7 bases; unmatched bases: 5.

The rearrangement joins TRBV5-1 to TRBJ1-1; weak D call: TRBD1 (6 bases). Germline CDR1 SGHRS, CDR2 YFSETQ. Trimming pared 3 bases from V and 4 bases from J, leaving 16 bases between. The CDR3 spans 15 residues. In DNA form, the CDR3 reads TGCGCCAGCAGCTCAGAGGGACACCCGGGCACTGAAGCTTTCTTT. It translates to CASSSEGHPGTEAFF.

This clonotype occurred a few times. This chain's CDR3 is CASSPRLAGERNEQFF. The CDR3 DNA follows: TGTGCCAGCAGCCCGCGGCTAGCGGGAGAGAGGAATGAGCAGTTCTTC. The V call is TRBV11-3, the J call TRBJ2-1, with 10 bases lining up with TRBD2. The V gene's germline CDR1 is SGHNT and CDR2 YENEEA. CDR3 length: 16 residues. V trimming: 5 bases; J trimming: 7 bases; junction bases outside the gene matches: 11.

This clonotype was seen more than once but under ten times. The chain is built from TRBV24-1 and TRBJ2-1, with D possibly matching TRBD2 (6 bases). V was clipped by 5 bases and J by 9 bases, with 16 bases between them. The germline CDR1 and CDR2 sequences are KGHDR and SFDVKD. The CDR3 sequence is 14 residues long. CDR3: CATSALTSLGEQFF. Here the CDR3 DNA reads TGTGCCACCAGTGCCCTAACTAGCTTGGGTGAGCAGTTCTTC.

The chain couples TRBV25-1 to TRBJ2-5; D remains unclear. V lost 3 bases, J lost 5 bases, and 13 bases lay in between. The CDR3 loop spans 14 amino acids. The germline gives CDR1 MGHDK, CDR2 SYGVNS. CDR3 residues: CASSDRNSAETQYF. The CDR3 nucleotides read TGTGCCAGCAGTGATAGAAACTCTGCGGAGACCCAGTACTTC.

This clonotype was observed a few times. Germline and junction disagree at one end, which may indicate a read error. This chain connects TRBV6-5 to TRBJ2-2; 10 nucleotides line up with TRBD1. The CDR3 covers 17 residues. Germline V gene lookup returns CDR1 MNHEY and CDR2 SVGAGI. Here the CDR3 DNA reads TGTGCCAGCAGTTCCCAAGGGACAGGGGCGAACATCGGGGAGCTGTTTTTC. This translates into CASSSQGTGANIGELFF.

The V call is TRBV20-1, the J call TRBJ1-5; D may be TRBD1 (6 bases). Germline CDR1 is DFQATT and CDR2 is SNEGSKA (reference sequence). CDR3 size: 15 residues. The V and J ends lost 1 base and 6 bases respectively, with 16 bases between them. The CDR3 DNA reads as TGCAGTGCTAGAGGGGGGGGCGCGGGTGGTCAGCCCCAGCATTTT. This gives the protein CSARGGGAGGQPQHF.

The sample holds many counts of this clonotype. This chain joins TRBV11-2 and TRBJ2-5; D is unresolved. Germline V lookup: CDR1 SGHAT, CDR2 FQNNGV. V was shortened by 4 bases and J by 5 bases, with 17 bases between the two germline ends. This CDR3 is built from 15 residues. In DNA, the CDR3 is TGTGCCAGCAGCTCCGACTGGGGAACCGGGGAGACCCAGTACTTC. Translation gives CASSSDWGTGETQYF. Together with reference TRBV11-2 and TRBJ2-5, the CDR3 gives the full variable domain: EAGVAQSPRYKIIEKRQSVAFWCNPISGHATLYWYQQILGQGPKLLIQFQNNGVVDDSQLPKDRFSAERLKGVDSTLKIQPAKLEDSAVYLCASSSDWGTGETQYFGPGTRLLVL.

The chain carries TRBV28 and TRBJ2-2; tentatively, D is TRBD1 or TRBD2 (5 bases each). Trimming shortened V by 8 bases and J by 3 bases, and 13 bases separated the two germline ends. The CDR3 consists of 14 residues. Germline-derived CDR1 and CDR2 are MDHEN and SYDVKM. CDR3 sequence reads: CASLRGAYTGELFF. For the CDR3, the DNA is TGTGCCAGCCTGAGAGGGGCCTACACCGGGGAGCTGTTTTTT. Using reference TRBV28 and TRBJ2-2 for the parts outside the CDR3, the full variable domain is DVKVTQSSRYLVKRTGEKVFLECVQDMDHENMFWYRQDPGLGLRLIYFSYDVKMKEKGDIPEGYSVSREKKERFSLILESASTNQTSMYLCASLRGAYTGELFFGEGSRLTVL.

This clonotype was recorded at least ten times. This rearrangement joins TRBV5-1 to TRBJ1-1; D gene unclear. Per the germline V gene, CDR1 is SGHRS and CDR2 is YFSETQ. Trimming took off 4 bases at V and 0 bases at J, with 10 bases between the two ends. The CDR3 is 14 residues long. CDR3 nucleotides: TGCGCCAGCAGCCGCAGAGAAGTGAACACTGAAGCTTTCTTT. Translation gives CASSRREVNTEAFF.

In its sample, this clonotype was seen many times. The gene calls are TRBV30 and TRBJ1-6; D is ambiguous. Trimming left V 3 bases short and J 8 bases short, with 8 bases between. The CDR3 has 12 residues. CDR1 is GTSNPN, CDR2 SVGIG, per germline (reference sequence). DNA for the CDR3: TGTGCCTGGAGAGGCGTAGATTCACCCCTCCACTTT. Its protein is CAWRGVDSPLHF.

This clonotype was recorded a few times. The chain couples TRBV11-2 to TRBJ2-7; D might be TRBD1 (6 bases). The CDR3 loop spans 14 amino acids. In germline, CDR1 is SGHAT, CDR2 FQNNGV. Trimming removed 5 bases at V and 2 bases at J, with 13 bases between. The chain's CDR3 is CASSGGLETYEQYF. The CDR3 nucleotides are TGTGCCAGCAGCGGGGGCCTTGAAACCTACGAGCAGTACTTC.

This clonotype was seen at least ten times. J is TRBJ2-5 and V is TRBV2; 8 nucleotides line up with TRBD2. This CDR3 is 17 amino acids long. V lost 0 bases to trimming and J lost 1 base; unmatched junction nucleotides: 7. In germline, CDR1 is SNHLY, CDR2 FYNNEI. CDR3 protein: CASSEARAGVRQETQYF. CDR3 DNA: TGTGCCAGCAGTGAAGCTCGAGCGGGAGTGCGCCAAGAGACCCAGTACTTC. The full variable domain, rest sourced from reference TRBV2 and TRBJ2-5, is EPEVTQTPSHQVTQMGQEVILRCVPISNHLYFYWYRQILGQKVEFLVSFYNNEISEKSEIFDDQFSVERPDGSNFTLKIRSTKLEDSAMYFCASSEARAGVRQETQYFGPGTRLLVL.

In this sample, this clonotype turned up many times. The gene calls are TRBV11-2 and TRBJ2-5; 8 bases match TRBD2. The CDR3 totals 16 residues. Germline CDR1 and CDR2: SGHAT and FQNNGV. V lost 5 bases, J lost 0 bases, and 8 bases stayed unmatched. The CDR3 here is CASSLGLALYQETQYF. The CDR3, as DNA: TGTGCCAGCAGCCTTGGACTAGCTCTTTACCAAGAGACCCAGTACTTC.

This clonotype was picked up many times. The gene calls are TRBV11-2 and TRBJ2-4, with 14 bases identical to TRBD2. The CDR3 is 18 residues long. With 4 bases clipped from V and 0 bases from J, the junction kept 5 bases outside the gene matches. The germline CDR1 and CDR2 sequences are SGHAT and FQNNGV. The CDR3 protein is CASSWGLAGAAAKNIQYF. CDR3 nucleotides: TGTGCCAGCAGCTGGGGACTAGCGGGAGCGGCAGCCAAAAACATTCAGTACTTC.

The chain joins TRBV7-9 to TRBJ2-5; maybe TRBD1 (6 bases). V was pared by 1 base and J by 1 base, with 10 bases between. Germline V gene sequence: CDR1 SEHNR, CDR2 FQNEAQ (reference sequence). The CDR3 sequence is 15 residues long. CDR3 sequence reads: CASSLDWTAQETQYF. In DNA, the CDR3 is TGTGCCAGCAGCTTAGATTGGACAGCCCAAGAGACCCAGTACTTC.

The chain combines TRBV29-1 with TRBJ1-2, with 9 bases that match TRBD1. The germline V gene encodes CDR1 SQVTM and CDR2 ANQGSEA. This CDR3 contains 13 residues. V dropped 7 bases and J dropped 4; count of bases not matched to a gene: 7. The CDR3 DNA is TGCAGCGGGTCCGGGACAGGGAGCTATGGCTACACCTTC. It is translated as CSGSGTGSYGYTF.

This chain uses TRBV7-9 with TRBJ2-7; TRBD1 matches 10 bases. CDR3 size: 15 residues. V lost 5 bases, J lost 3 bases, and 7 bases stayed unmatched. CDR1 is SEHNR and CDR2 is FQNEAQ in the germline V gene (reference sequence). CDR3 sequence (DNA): TGTGCCAGCAGCCACCCGGGACAGGGGAACTACGAGCAGTACTTC. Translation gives CASSHPGQGNYEQYF.